These T cell receptor beta chains were read from a single sample in a study of response to subunit inactivated influenza vaccine. TCRdb fed the RT-PCR reads into MiXCR, producing one record per CDR3 protein. The sample lists about 300,000 distinct CDR3 sequences; approximately 20% were seen once. The specimen comprised PBMCs from blood, sampled about 20 months after vaccination. The receptors come from a man in his fifties or sixties who received an inactivated influenza vaccine. The CDR3 runs from the conserved cysteine through the conserved F or W. The D gene is left open where the match is weak. The size field is filled for only some rows; it gives once, few, many or a size class.

TRBV20-1,TRBJ2-3,-,-,CSADTDTQYF,TGCAGTGCCGACACAGATACGCAGTATTTT
TRBV5-1,TRBJ1-1,-,-,CASSSLTVNTEAFF,TGCGCCAGCAGCTCCCTTACGGTGAACACTGAAGCTTTCTTT
TRBV7-6,TRBJ1-4,-,-,CASSPGGMRTANEKLFF,TGTGCCAGCAGCCCCGGTGGGATGCGGACCGCTAATGAAAAACTGTTTTTT
TRBV12-3/TRBV12-4,TRBJ2-7,-,few,CASSPTGPYEQYF,TGTGCCAGCAGTCCGACAGGCCCCTACGAGCAGTACTTC
TRBV20-1,TRBJ2-1,-,once,CSTSPEGEEYNEQFF,TGCAGTACTAGCCCTGAGGGCGAGGAATACAATGAGCAGTTCTTC
TRBV9,TRBJ2-6,-,few,CASSAHDSHSGANVLTF,TGTGCCAGCAGCGCCCATGACAGCCACTCTGGGGCCAACGTCCTGACTTTC
TRBV14,TRBJ1-2,-,-,CASSQGGVPYGYTF,TGTGCCAGCAGCCAAGGTGGGGTCCCGTATGGCTACACCTTC
TRBV20-1,TRBJ2-2,TRBD1,-,CSAKAIQGAGELFF,TGCAGTGCTAAGGCAATACAGGGGGCCGGGGAGCTGTTTTTT
TRBV29-1,TRBJ2-7,TRBD1,few,CSVGSLHCDRGYF,TGCAGCGTTGGAAGTCTACACTGTGACAGGGGGTACTTC
TRBV20-1,TRBJ2-7,-,-,CSARGFSYEQYF,TGCAGTGCTAGGGGTTTCTCCTACGAGCAGTACTTC
TRBV6-5,TRBJ2-5,-,-,CASSYSRETQYF,TGTGCCAGCAGTTACTCGAGGGAGACCCAGTACTTC
TRBV18,TRBJ1-6,-,few,CASSPPGQPYNSPLHF,TGTGCCAGCTCACCACCTGGTCAGCCCTATAATTCACCCCTCCACTTT
TRBV5-1,TRBJ2-7,-,-,CASSSGHLAYEQYF,TGCGCCAGCAGTTCAGGACACCTCGCCTACGAGCAGTACTTC